Shown below are 11 T cell receptor beta chains from a single sample sequenced in a study of T cells after posttransplantation cyclophosphamide. Some clones are missing from TCRdb's copy, which holds only in-frame ones; the method was immunoSEQ multiplex PCR. The sample has 7,500 to 10,000 clones; around 89% are singletons. Sampled 1 year posttransplant, controls received myeloablative marrow transplants, methotrexate and a calcineurin inhibitor. The input for sequencing was PBMCs, taken approximately 430 days after allogeneic stem cell transplant with calcineurin inhibitor and methotrexate. The receptors stem from a male patient aged 50 to 59 who received an allogeneic stem cell transplant from an unrelated donor, was CMV-positive, and had chronic GVHD only. The graft donor may account for some of the T cells.

The V gene is TRBV5-5, the J gene TRBJ2-5, with 7 bases matching TRBD2. Trimming removed 0 bases from V and 2 bases from J; junction bases left unmatched: 4. The length of the CDR3 is 15 residues. Germline V gene sequence: CDR1 SGHKS, CDR2 YYEKEE (reference sequence). CDR3 protein: CASSLGPAGQETQYF. CDR3 coding DNA: TGTGCCAGCAGCTTGGGGCCAGCGGGGCAAGAGACCCAGTACTTC. The entire variable domain, with the rest obtained from reference TRBV5-5 and TRBJ2-5, is as follows: DAGVTQSPTHLIKTRGQQVTLRCSPISGHKSVSWYQQVLGQGPQFIFQYYEKEERGRGNFPDRFSARQFPNYSSELNVNALLLGDSALYLCASSLGPAGQETQYFGPGTRLLVL.

The CDR3 is CASSLGGSAYEQYF. CDR3 in DNA: TGTGCCAGCAGCTTAGGCGGGAGCGCCTACGAGCAGTACTTC. The chain couples TRBV7-3 to TRBJ2-7; 7 positions match TRBD2. CDR1 and CDR2 (germline): SGHTA, FQGTGA. V was clipped by 2 bases and J by 2 bases; unmatched bases: 3. This CDR3 has 14 amino acids.

The gene calls are TRBV29-1 and TRBJ1-2, with D perhaps matching TRBD1 (5 bases). Germline CDR1 reads SQVTM; CDR2 reads ANQGSEA. This CDR3 has 15 residues. V dropped 3 bases and J dropped 7 bases, with 21 bases sitting between them. The CDR3 DNA reads TGCAGCGTTGACCTCCCGGACACGGCTAAGGCTGGCTACACCTTC. Residues: CSVDLPDTAKAGYTF.

The chain carries TRBV27 and TRBJ1-2, with 7 bases aligning to TRBD1. Germline CDR1 is MNHEY and CDR2 is SMNVEV (reference sequence). Losses at the gene ends were 7 bases for V and 3 bases for J; bases not matched to a gene: 2. This CDR3 contains 12 residues. The CDR3 region has the DNA TGTGCCAGCACTACAGGGGACTATGGCTACACCTTC. Translation: CASTTGDYGYTF.

This chain connects TRBV7-2 to TRBJ1-5; a weak D match, TRBD1 (5 bases). The V gene's germline CDR1 is SGHTA and CDR2 FQGNSA. CDR3 length equals 15 residues. Trimming took off 1 base at V and 1 base at J, with 8 bases between the two ends. In nucleotides, the CDR3 is TGTGCCAGCAGCTTAGTTGGGGGGAGCAATCAGCCCCAGCATTTT. It translates to CASSLVGGSNQPQHF.

The rearrangement joins TRBV7-9 to TRBJ2-7; no reliable D call. V lost 4 bases and J lost 2, with 9 bases in between. CDR3 size: 13 residues. CDR1 and CDR2 from the germline V gene are SEHNR and FQNEAQ (reference sequence). This CDR3 is CASSSEVTYEQYF. The CDR3 nucleotides are TGTGCCAGCAGCTCAGAAGTTACCTACGAGCAGTACTTC.

The V call is TRBV27, the J call TRBJ2-2; D is uncertain. V lost 3 bases and J lost 0, with 2 bases in between. CDR1 and CDR2 from the germline V gene are MNHEY and SMNVEV (reference sequence). The CDR3 loop spans 13 amino acids. In DNA, the CDR3 is TGTGCCAGCAGTTTCTCGAACACCGGGGAGCTGTTTTTT. Translating it yields CASSFSNTGELFF.

The rearrangement uses TRBV10-3 and TRBJ1-1; no reliable D call. This CDR3 is built from 13 residues. The germline gives CDR1 ENHRY, CDR2 SYGVKD. The ends were cut back, 5 bases at V and 5 bases at J, with 12 bases in the middle. The CDR3: CAISLGPGTEAFF. Written as DNA, the CDR3 is TGTGCCATCAGTTTAGGTCCGGGAACTGAAGCTTTCTTT.

The J gene is TRBJ2-1, the V gene TRBV5-1; 10 bases agree with TRBD2. The CDR3 extends over 17 amino acids. Per germline, CDR1 SGHRS and CDR2 YFSETQ. Trimming at V came to 3 bases and at J to 8 bases, leaving 14 bases not matched to a gene. The CDR3 loop is CASSWGTGTSGKDEQFF. For the CDR3, the DNA is TGCGCCAGCAGCTGGGGGACCGGCACTAGCGGGAAGGATGAGCAGTTCTTC.

The chain is built from TRBV7-9 and TRBJ2-7; D might be TRBD2 (5 bases). The CDR3 length is 15 residues. Between the trimmed V and J ends, which lost 3 bases and 3 bases, there was a span of 15 bases. The germline gives CDR1 SEHNR, CDR2 FQNEAQ (reference sequence). The chain's CDR3 is CASSFRGPYGYEQYF. The CDR3 nucleotides are TGTGCCAGCAGCTTTCGAGGGCCCTACGGCTACGAGCAGTACTTC.

The chain carries TRBV23-1 and TRBJ2-7, with D perhaps TRBD2 (6 bases). TRBV23-1 is sorted into the ORF group, with uncertain function. Trimming removed 0 bases at V and 0 bases at J, with 12 bases between. The CDR3 extends over 16 amino acids. CDR3 sequence reads: CASSQSEGLFSYEQYF. The CDR3 DNA is TGCGCCAGCAGTCAATCTGAGGGACTTTTCTCCTACGAGCAGTACTTC.